The T cell receptor (beta chain) described here comes from a study of blood T cells in healthy people across ages. Next came a second PCR, run for roughly 7 to 12 cycles, which used a sample-barcoded 5' primer along with a J-beta primer mix. Tags on each cDNA molecule came from a template-switch adaptor with 12 random nucleotides. One entry per CDR3 protein results from TCRdb running MiXCR on the 5' RACE reads. The sample shows roughly 2 million distinct CDR3 sequences, just under 50% of them seen only once. Sequencing was carried out using blood. The receptor comes from a woman in her 40s in good health.

The CDR3 sequence: CASSVYRGGNEQFF. CDR3 nucleotide sequence: TGTGCCAGCAGCGTATATCGGGGGGGCAATGAGCAGTTCTTC. V is TRBV11-2 and J is TRBJ2-1; TRBD2 matches 8 bases. The CDR3 length is 14 residues. Germline CDR1 reads SGHAT; CDR2 reads FQNNGV. After removal of 5 bases from V and 6 bases from J, the junction contained 6 bases not matched to a gene.